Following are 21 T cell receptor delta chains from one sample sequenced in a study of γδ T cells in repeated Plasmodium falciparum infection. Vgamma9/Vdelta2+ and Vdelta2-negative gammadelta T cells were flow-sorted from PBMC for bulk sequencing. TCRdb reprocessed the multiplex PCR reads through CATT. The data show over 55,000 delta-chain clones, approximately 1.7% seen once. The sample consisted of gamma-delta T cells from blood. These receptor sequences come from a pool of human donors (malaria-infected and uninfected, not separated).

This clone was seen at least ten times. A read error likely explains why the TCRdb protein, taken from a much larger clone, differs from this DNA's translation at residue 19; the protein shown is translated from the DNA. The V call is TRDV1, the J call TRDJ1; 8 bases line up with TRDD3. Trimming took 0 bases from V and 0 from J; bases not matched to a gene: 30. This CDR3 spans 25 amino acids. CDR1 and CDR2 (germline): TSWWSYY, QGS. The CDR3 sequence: CALGELGPPLGPLDWGELHTDKLIF. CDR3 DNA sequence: TGTGCTCTTGGGGAACTAGGACCCCCCTTAGGGCCCCTCGACTGGGGGGAATTGCACACCGATAAACTCATCTTT.

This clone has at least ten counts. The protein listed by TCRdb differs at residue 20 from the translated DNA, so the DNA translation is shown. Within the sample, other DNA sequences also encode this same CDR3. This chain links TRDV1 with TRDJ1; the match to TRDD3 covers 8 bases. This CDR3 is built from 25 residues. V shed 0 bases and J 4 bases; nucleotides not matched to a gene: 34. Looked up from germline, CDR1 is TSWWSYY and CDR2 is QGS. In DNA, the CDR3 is TGTGCTCTTGGGGAACTAGGGAAAGGGAGTGGCCTACTGTTACTGGGGATACTCCCGGTCGATAAACTCATCTTT. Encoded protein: CALGELGKGSGLLLLGILPVDKLIF.

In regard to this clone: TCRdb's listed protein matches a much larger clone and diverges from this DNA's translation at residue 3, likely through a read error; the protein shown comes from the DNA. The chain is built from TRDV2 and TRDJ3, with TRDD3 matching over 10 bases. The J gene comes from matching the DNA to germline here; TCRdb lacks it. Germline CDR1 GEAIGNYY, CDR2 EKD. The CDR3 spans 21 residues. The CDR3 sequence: CARDTGGLLGDRAWDTRQMFF. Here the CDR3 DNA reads TGTGCCCGTGACACCGGCGGGCTACTGGGGGATCGCGCCTGGGACACCCGACAGATGTTTTTC.

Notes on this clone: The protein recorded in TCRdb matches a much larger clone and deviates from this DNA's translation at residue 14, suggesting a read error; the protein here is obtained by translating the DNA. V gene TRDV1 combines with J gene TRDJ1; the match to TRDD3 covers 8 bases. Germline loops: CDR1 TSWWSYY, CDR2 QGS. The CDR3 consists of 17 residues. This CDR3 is CALGERTLGDYTDELIF. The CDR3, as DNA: TGTGCTCTTGGGGAAAGAACTTTGGGGGATTACACCGATGAACTCATCTTT.

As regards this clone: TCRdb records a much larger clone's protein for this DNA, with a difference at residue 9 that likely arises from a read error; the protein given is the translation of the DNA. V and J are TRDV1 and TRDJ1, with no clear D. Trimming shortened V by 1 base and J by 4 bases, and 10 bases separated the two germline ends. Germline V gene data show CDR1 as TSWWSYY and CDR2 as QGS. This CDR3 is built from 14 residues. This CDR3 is CALGERRKCDKLIF. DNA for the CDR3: TGTGCTCTTGGGGAACGGCGTAAGTGCGATAAACTCATCTTT.

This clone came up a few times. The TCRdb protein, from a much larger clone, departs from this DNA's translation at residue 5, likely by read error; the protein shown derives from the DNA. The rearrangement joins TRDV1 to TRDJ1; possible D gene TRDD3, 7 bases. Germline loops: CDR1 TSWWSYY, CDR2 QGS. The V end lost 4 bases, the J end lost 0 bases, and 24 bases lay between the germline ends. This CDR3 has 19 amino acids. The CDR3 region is CALGGGVLRLGAHTDKLIF. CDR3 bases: TGTGCTCTTGGGGGTGGAGTCCTACGGCTGGGGGCGCACACCGATAAACTCATCTTT.

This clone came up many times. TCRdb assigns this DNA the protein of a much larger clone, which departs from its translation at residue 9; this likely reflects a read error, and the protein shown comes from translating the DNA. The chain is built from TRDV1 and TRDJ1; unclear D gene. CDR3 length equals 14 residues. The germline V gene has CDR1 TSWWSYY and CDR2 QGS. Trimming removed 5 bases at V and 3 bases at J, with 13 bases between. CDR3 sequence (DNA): TGTGCTCTTGGGATTCCCAAGTACGCCGATAAACTCATCTTT. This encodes CALGIPKYADKLIF.

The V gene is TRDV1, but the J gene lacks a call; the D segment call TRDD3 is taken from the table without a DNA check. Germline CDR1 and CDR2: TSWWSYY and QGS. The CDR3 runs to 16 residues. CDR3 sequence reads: CALGELTGDTTDKLTF. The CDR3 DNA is TGTGCTCTTGGGGAACTTACCGGGGATACGACCGATAAACTCACCTTT.

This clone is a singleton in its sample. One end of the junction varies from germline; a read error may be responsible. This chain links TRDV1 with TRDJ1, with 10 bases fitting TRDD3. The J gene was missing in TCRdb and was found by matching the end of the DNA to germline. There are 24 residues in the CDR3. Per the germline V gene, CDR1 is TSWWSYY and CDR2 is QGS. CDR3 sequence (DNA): TGCTCTGGGGAACCCTCTTGGCGAGCCCCTGCGGACAGAGTTTTGGGGGATACATCCGATAAACTCATCTTT. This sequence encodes CSGEPSWRAPADRVLGDTSDKLIF.

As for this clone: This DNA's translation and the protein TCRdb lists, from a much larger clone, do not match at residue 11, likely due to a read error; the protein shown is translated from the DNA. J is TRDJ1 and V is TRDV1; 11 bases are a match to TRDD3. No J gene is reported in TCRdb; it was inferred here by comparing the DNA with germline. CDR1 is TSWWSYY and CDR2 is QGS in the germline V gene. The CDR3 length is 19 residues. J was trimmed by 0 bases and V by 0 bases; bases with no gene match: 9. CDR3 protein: CALGELGWGILSYTDKLIF. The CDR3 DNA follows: TGTGCTCTTGGGGAACTAGGCTGGGGGATACTCTCATACACCGATAAACTCATCTTT.

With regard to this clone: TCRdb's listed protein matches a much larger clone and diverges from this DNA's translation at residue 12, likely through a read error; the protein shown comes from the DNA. The CDR3 nucleotides are TGTGCTCTTGGGGAACTGGCGGTGGCGGGATCCTTAAGGTGGTACACCGATAAACTCATCTTT. The encoded protein is CALGELAVAGSLRWYTDKLIF. This chain joins TRDV1 and TRDJ1; maybe TRDD3 (5 bases). Here the J gene was assigned by germline matching of the DNA, as TCRdb has none. V was shortened by 0 bases and J by 0 bases, with 26 bases between the two germline ends. Germline CDR1 is TSWWSYY and CDR2 is QGS. The CDR3 is made up of 21 amino acids.

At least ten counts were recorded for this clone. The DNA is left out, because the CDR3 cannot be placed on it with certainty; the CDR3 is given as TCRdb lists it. CDR3 protein: CALGELPSYLWGYRWSDKLIF. The chain recombines TRDV1 with TRDJ1; the table's D call, TRDD3, has no DNA check behind it. A total of 21 residues make up the CDR3, ends included. Germline-derived CDR1 and CDR2 are TSWWSYY and QGS.

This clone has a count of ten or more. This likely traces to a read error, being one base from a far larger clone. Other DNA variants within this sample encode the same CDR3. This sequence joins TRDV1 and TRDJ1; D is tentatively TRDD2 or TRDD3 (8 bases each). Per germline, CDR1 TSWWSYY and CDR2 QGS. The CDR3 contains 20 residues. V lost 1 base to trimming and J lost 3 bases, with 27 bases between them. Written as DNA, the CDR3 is TGTGCTCTTGGGGAACCACTCTTCCTACATTTGGGGATACCCTCCGATAAACTCATCTTT. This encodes CALGEPLFLHLGIPSDKLIF.

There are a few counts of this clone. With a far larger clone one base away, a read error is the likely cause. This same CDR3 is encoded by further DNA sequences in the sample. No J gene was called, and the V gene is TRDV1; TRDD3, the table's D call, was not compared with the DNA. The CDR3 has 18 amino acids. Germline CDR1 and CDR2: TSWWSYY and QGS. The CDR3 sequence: CALGELTGSGYGADKLIF. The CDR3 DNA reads TGTGCTCTTGGGGAACTAACGGGTTCAGGATACGGAGCCGATAAACTTATCTTT.

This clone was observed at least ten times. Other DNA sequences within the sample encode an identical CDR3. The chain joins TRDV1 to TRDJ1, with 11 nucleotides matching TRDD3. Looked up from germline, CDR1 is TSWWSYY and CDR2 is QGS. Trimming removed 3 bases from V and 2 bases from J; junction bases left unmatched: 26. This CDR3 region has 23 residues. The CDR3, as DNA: TGTGCTCTTGGGGACCCTCACCCCTTCCGCCAACTGGGGGATAGGGAGAAAACCGATAAACTCATCTTT. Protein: CALGDPHPFRQLGDREKTDKLIF.

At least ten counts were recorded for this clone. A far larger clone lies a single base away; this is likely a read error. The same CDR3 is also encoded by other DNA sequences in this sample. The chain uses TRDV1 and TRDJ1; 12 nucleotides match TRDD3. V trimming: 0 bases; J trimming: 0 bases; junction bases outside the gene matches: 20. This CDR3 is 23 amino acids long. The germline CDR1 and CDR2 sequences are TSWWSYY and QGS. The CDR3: CALGELGPSYDWGIQGNTDKLIF. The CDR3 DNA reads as TGTGCTCTTGGGGAACTGGGGCCTTCCTACGACTGGGGGATACAGGGGAACACCGATAAACTCATCTTT.

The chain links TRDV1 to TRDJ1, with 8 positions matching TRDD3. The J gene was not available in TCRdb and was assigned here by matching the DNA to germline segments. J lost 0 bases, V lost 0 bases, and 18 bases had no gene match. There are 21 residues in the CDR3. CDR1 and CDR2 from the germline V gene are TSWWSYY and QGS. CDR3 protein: CALGELAYWGLRRGYTDKLIF. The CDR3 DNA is TGTGCTCTTGGGGAACTCGCGTACTGGGGGTTGCGGAGGGGTTACACCGATAAACTCATCTTT.

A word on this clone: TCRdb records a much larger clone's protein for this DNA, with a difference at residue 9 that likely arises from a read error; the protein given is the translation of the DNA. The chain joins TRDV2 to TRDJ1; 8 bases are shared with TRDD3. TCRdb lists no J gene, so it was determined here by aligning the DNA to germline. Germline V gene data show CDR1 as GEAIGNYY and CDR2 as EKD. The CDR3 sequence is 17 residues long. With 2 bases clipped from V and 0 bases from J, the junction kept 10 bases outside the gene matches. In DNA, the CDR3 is TGTGCCTGTGACAGGTACTGGGGGGTTCCGTACACCGATAAACTCATCTTT. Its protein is CACDRYWGVPYTDKLIF.

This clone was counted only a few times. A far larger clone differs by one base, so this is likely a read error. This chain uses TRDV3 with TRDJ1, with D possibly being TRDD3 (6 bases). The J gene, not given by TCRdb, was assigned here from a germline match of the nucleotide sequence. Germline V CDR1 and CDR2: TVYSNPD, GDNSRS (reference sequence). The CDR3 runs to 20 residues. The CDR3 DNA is TGCGCCTTTAAATCCCCCGGGCGCCCCTATGAGATACGACCTTTCGATAAACTCATCTTT. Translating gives CAFKSPGRPYEIRPFDKLIF.

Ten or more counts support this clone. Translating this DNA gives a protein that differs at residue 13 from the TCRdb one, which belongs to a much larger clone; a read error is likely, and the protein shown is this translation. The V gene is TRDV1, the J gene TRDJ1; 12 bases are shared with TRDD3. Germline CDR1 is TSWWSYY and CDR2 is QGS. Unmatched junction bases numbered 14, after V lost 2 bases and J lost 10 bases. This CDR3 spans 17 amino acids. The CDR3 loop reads CALGEEGLLGDTRRLIF. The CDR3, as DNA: TGTGCTCTTGGGGAAGAGGGTCTACTGGGGGATACCAGAAGACTCATCTTT.

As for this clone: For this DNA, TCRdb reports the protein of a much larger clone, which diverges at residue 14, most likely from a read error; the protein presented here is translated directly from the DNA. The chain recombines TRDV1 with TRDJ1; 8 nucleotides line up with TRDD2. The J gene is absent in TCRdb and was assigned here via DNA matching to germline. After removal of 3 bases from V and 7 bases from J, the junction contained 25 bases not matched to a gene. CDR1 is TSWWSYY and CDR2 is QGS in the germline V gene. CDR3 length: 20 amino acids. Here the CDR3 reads CALGDDNPTFLTLKRGKLIF. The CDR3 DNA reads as TGTGCTCTTGGGGACGATAACCCAACCTTCCTAACCCTTAAGCGAGGTAAACTCATCTTT.